This T cell receptor beta chain was observed in a study of long-term antiretroviral therapy in people with HIV. Study-level points and caveats: Repertoires from HIV showed CDR3 length ranges narrower than those of controls. Transplant-donor-level diversity was not reached after ART, though diversity increased.

With respect to this clone: Its cognate antigen is unknown.

Germline-derived CDR1 and CDR2 are SGDLS and YYNGEE. CDR3 length: 14 amino acids. Trimming removed 1 base from V and 2 bases from J, with 10 bases in between. At the survey level, the v3.0 immunoSEQ assay was run. Target depth was 40,000-50,000 T-cell genomes per sample. Sequenced by immunoSEQ multiplex PCR; TCRdb stores in-frame clones only, minus some. The data hold under 45,000 clones, with roughly four fifths observed a single time. The TCR comes from a man between 18 and 29 years old with HIV. The source was unsorted PBMCs, collected 1 year after starting antiretroviral therapy. The J gene is TRBJ2-7, the V gene TRBV9; D not certain. The CDR3 DNA sequence: TGTGCCAGCAGCGTAAGGGAAATTCCCTACGAGCAGTACTTC. Translated, it gives CASSVREIPYEQYF.